This entry describes one TCR beta chain. This clonotype was recorded many times. Its antigen has not been determined. No base-level quality is on record; no much larger clone is a single base apart. This specimen belongs to a study of lung T cells in sarcoidosis with Löfgren's syndrome (dated by TCRdb to 2016 to 2017). Turning to the overall study: Sarcoidosis was characterized as a granulomatous, predominantly pulmonary disease marked by accumulation of CD4+ T cells in bronchoalveolar lavage fluid. The repertoire analyses centered on Lofgren's syndrome patients.

TCR repertoires were profiled from CD4+ T cells obtained by bronchoalveolar lavage. Results the study describes overall, beyond this receptor: Compared with control subjects, Lofgren's syndrome patients were reported to have TRAV12-1 and TRBV2 as the most expanded V gene segments. In alphabeta pairing analysis, TRAV12-1 preferentially paired with TRBV2, and these paired TCRs showed CDR3 homology. Sharing of TRAV12-1 and TRBV2 CDR3 motifs among multiple Lofgren's syndrome patients was reported, suggesting public CD4+ TCR repertoires. Recognition of a sarcoidosis-associated antigen was only suggested, and the antigen itself remained putative and was not identified.

Sequencer: Illumina MiSeq. TCRdb reanalyzed the raw reads on its own, using fastp at Q25 for trimming and MiXCR for clone calling, and kept in-frame beta chains. Identical CDR3 proteins give one entry, which carries the most common genes and DNA. The sample data list some 19,000 distinct CDR3 sequences, and 21% of these were observed just once. The ten largest clones capture approximately 0.76% of the sample. From a lookup of the germline V gene (reference sequence), CDR1 and CDR2 are DFQATT and SNEGSKA. V is shortened by 6 bases, J by 6 bases, and the region joining them spans 19 bases. The CDR3 numbers 14 residues from cysteine through phenylalanine. Here the CDR3 DNA is all that survives: 42 bases in frame from base 1.

The chain couples TRBV20-1 to TRBJ2-3, with the D segment possibly TRBD1 or TRBD2, each aligning over 5 bases. This TCR was sampled from a human donor with sarcoidosis (Löfgren's syndrome or another form), or a control subject (not recorded which). The specimen was CD4+ T cells from bronchoalveolar lavage. The DNA sequence is TGCAGTGCCCGGGACCTGACTTCCCCGGATACGCAGTATTTT. Its protein reads: CSARDLTSPDTQYF.